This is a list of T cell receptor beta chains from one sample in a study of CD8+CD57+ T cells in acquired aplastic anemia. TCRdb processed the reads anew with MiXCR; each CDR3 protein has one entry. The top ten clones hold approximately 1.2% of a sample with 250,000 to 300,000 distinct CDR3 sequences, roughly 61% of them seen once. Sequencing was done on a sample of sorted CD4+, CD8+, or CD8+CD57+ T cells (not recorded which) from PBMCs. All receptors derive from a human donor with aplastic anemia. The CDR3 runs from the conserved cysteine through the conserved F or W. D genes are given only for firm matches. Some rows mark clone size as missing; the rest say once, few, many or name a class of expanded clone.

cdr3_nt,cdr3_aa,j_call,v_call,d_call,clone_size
TGCAGTGCTAGAGAACTTCAGGGGGCGTATTCACCCCTCCACTTT,CSARELQGAYSPLHF,TRBJ1-6,TRBV20-1,TRBD1,-
TGTGCCAGCAGCTTAAGGGACTACACAGATACGCAGTATTTT,CASSLRDYTDTQYF,TRBJ2-3,TRBV11-2,TRBD2,-
TGTGCCAGTAGTTTTGGACTAGCGGGTTTCAATGAGCAGTTCTTC,CASSFGLAGFNEQFF,TRBJ2-1,TRBV19,TRBD2,many
TGTGCCAGCAGCTTTAGCGGGAGCGGGACCCAGTACTTC,CASSFSGSGTQYF,TRBJ2-5,TRBV5-4,TRBD2,-
TGTGCCAGCAGCTTAGCGACGGGAGTCTCCTACAATGAGCAGTTCTTC,CASSLATGVSYNEQFF,TRBJ2-1,TRBV7-6,-,-
TGTGCCAGCAGCACCGGGACAGGGACTTCACCCCTCCACTTT,CASSTGTGTSPLHF,TRBJ1-6,TRBV7-8,TRBD1,many
TGTGCCAGCAGTGTCCTGAGAGGGGACAATGAGCAGTTCTTC,CASSVLRGDNEQFF,TRBJ2-1,TRBV2,-,once
TGTGCCACCAAAACCGGCCAGAACACTGAAGCTTTCTTT,CATKTGQNTEAFF,TRBJ1-1,TRBV18,-,few
TGTGCCAGTAGTATAGACCCCCCGGGACTAGCGGGAGGATGGACCCAGTACTTC,CASSIDPPGLAGGWTQYF,TRBJ2-5,TRBV19,TRBD2,-
TGTGCCAGCAGCAATAGCAGGGGGGAGTACGAGCAGTACTTC,CASSNSRGEYEQYF,TRBJ2-7,TRBV7-2,-,-
-,CASSWGLYGYTFGSGTQYF,TRBJ2-5,TRBV12-3/TRBV12-4,-,-
TGTGCCAGCAGCGTACAGGGAAGCACCATATATTTT,CASSVQGSTIYF,TRBJ1-3,TRBV13,-,-
TGTGCCAGCAGCGTAGGTGACACCCAAACCTACGAGCAGTACTTC,CASSVGDTQTYEQYF,TRBJ2-7,TRBV9,-,-
TGTGCCAGTAGTAAGGACACAGCGAACACTGAAGCTTTCTTT,CASSKDTANTEAFF,TRBJ1-1,TRBV19,-,many
TGTGCCAGCAGAACAGGGTGGACTAGCGGGAGGAACACGCAGTATTTT,CASRTGWTSGRNTQYF,TRBJ2-3,TRBV7-2,TRBD2,-
TGCGCCAGCAGCCTTGCACCTACCTTGCGGGCAGATACGCAGTATTTT,CASSLAPTLRADTQYF,TRBJ2-3,TRBV5-1,-,-
TGTGCCAGCAGTGCCCGACAGTTAATCCAGGGCACTGAAGCTTTCTTT,CASSARQLIQGTEAFF,TRBJ1-1,TRBV2,-,many
TGTGCCAGTAGTATAGAGGTTAGCGGGGGGACAGATACGCAGTATTTT,CASSIEVSGGTDTQYF,TRBJ2-3,TRBV19,TRBD2,-
TGCAGTGCTACCTACGGACAGGGGTCAGACAATGAGCAGTTCTTC,CSATYGQGSDNEQFF,TRBJ2-1,TRBV20-1,TRBD1,-
TGCGCCAGCAGCTCAATATCCGTAAAAACAGATACGCAGTATTTT,CASSSISVKTDTQYF,TRBJ2-3,TRBV5-1,-,many
TGTGCTAGCAGCTTAGTCTTGGGGACCGAGCAGTACTTC,CASSLVLGTEQYF,TRBJ2-7,TRBV7-7,-,few
TGTGCCAGTAGTATCGGTCAGGGGGGAAGTTGGCCCCAGCATTTT,CASSIGQGGSWPQHF,TRBJ1-5,TRBV19,TRBD1,-
TGTGCCAGCAGAGACAGGGAAGCATCCTACGAGCAGTACTTC,CASRDREASYEQYF,TRBJ2-7,TRBV2,TRBD1,few
TGTGCCACCAGTGATGACAGCTACTATGGCTACACCTTC,CATSDDSYYGYTF,TRBJ1-2,TRBV24-1,-,-
TGTGCCAGTAGTATAGACGGGGCAGGGGGTAATGAGCAGTTCTTC,CASSIDGAGGNEQFF,TRBJ2-1,TRBV19,TRBD1,many
TGTGCCACCAGTGATAACAGGTACAATGAGCAGTTCTTC,CATSDNRYNEQFF,TRBJ2-1,TRBV24-1,-,-
TGCAGTGCTAGATTAACTAGTTCTACCTACGAGCAGTACTTC,CSARLTSSTYEQYF,TRBJ2-7,TRBV20-1,-,few
TGTGCCAGCAGCCAAGATGGACTAGCTACGCAGTATTTT,CASSQDGLATQYF,TRBJ2-3,TRBV3-1,TRBD2,many
TGCAGTGCGTTCGGGACAGGGGGACGGAATGAGCAGTTCTTC,CSAFGTGGRNEQFF,TRBJ2-1,TRBV20-1,TRBD1,-